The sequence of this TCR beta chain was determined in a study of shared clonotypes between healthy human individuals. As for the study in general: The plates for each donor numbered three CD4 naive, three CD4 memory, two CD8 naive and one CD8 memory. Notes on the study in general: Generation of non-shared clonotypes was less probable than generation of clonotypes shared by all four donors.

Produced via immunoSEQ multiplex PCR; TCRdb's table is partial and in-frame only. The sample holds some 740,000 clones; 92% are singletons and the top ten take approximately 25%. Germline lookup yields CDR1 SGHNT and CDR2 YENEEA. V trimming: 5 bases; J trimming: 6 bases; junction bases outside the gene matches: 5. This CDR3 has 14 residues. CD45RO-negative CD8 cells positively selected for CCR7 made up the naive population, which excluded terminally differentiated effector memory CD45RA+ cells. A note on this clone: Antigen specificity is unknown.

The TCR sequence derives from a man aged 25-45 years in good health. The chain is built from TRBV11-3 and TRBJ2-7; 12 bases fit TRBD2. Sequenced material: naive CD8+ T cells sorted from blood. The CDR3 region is CASSQGTSGLEQYF. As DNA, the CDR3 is TGTGCCAGCAGCCAAGGGACTAGCGGGCTCGAGCAGTACTTC. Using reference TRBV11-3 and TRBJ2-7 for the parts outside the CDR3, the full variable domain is EAGVVQSPRYKIIEKKQPVAFWCNPISGHNTLYWYLQNLGQGPELLIRYENEEAVDDSQLPKDRFSAERLKGVDSTLKIQPAELGDSAVYLCASSQGTSGLEQYFGPGTRLTVT.